This T cell receptor (beta chain) was sequenced for a study of a mutant IDH1 vaccine in newly diagnosed glioma. Study-wide context: Of the patients given treatment, approximately 60% were male and roughly 38% were female, and a mean age of roughly 40 years was recorded.

This clone was observed a single time. Its antigen is currently unknown. Specified time point: week 11, during vaccination. A 20-mer mutant IDH1 peptide at 300 ug was injected subcutaneously with topical imiquimod. V lost 3 bases and J lost 4, with 12 bases in between. CDR1 and CDR2 (germline): MDHEN, SYDVKM. The CDR3 sequence is 14 residues long. Measured with immunoSEQ multiplex PCR; TCRdb has only the in-frame clones, and not every one. The data contain around 57,000 clones, 70% to 90% of them seen just once; the ten biggest clones take up around 1.9%. The TCR sequence derives from a man in his forties or fifties with glioma. The sample here was PBMCs, taken from a glioma patient whose treatment included an IDH1 peptide vaccine. V is TRBV28 and J is TRBJ1-1, with a weak D call TRBD1 (6 bases). The CDR3 nucleotides read TGTGCCAGCAGTTTTCCCAGGGGAGGCACTGAAGCTTTCTTT. Encoded protein: CASSFPRGGTEAFF. Together with reference TRBV28 and TRBJ1-1, the CDR3 gives the full variable domain: DVKVTQSSRYLVKRTGEKVFLECVQDMDHENMFWYRQDPGLGLRLIYFSYDVKMKEKGDIPEGYSVSREKKERFSLILESASTNQTSMYLCASSFPRGGTEAFFGQGTRLTVV.